Each of the 18 T cell receptor beta chains below was sequenced from the same sample in a study of shared clonotypes between healthy human individuals. Only in-frame clones appear in the TCRdb table, and some are missing; sequencing was by immunoSEQ multiplex PCR. The sample yields about 1.1 million clones, approximately 80% seen once. The sequenced sample consisted of memory CD4+ T cells from PBMCs. Subset given: CD45RA-negative fraction. The receptors here all came from a man younger than 30 in good health. Some clones in this sample may be carry-over from other donors' samples.

The chain employs TRBV30 and TRBJ1-2; no clear D. Germline V CDR1 and CDR2: GTSNPN, SVGIG (reference sequence). The CDR3 has 12 residues. Trimming took off 1 base at V and 5 bases at J, with 8 bases between the two ends. CDR3 loop: CAWSAGRYGYTF. The CDR3 DNA reads as TGTGCCTGGAGTGCGGGAAGGTATGGCTACACCTTC.

This chain uses TRBV7-8 with TRBJ2-1; tentatively, D is TRBD1 or TRBD2 (5 bases each). The CDR3 extends over 16 amino acids. The germline gives CDR1 SGHVS, CDR2 FQNEAQ. V was cut by 2 bases and J by 9 bases, with 20 bases left in between. The CDR3 DNA follows: TGTGCCAGCAGCTTACGGGGCGGAGGTGGGTCGGGTGAGCAGTTCTTC. Its protein product is CASSLRGGGGSGEQFF.

The V call is TRBV11-1, the J call TRBJ2-7; D is possibly TRBD1 (7 bases). V was pared by 5 bases and J by 6 bases, with 14 bases between. CDR1 and CDR2 from the germline V gene are SGHAT and FQDESV (reference sequence). The CDR3 loop spans 13 amino acids. The CDR3 DNA reads as TGTGCCAGCAGCCCAGCAGGGGGGAGCGAGCAGTACTTC. It is translated as CASSPAGGSEQYF.

The chain carries TRBV6-5 and TRBJ1-1; a possible D gene is TRBD1 (6 bases). This CDR3 is 13 amino acids long. V lost 9 bases, J lost 0 bases, and 11 bases lay in between. The germline V gene has CDR1 MNHEY and CDR2 SVGAGI. The CDR3 DNA sequence: TGTGCCAGTGGAGGACAGATGAACACTGAAGCTTTCTTT. Its protein product is CASGGQMNTEAFF.

As for this clone: The same CDR3 arises from other DNA sequences in this sample as well. This chain connects TRBV7-9 to TRBJ1-1, with D tentatively TRBD1 (6 bases). CDR3 length: 12 amino acids. V lost 3 bases and J lost 4, with 6 bases in between. CDR1 is SEHNR and CDR2 is FQNEAQ in the germline V gene (reference sequence). This CDR3 is CASSLGATEAFF. The CDR3 coding sequence is TGTGCCAGCAGCTTGGGGGCCACTGAAGCTTTCTTT.

This clone was detected a few times. The CDR3 nucleotides are TGTGCCAGTAGTACCGACAGACTGAACACTGAAGCTTTCTTT. Its protein is CASSTDRLNTEAFF. This chain connects TRBV19 to TRBJ1-1; D perhaps matches TRBD1 (5 bases). V lost 4 bases, J lost 0 bases, and 9 bases lay in between. The CDR3 sequence is 14 residues long. Germline loops: CDR1 LNHDA, CDR2 SQIVND (reference sequence).

Concerning this clone itself: Other DNA sequences in this specimen translate into the identical CDR3. V usage is TRBV18 and J usage is TRBJ2-7; D is tentatively TRBD1 or TRBD2 (5 bases each). This CDR3 has 13 amino acids. Per germline, CDR1 KGHSH and CDR2 LQKENI. The V gene lost 5 bases and the J gene lost 5 bases, with 13 bases spanning the gap. The CDR3, as DNA: TGTGCCAGCTCATCCGTGGGGGTGAACGAGCAGTACTTC. It codes for CASSSVGVNEQYF.

The chain links TRBV2 to TRBJ2-7; TRBD2 aligns across 7 bases. The junction had 12 bases not matched to a gene; V was cut back by 5 bases and J by 5 bases. Germline V gene sequence: CDR1 SNHLY, CDR2 FYNNEI. CDR3 length: 15 residues. The CDR3 here is CASSTGTTGTNEQYF. The CDR3 nucleotides read TGTGCCAGCAGTACCGGGACTACTGGAACAAACGAGCAGTACTTC. Using reference TRBV2 and TRBJ2-7 for the parts outside the CDR3, the full variable domain is EPEVTQTPSHQVTQMGQEVILRCVPISNHLYFYWYRQILGQKVEFLVSFYNNEISEKSEIFDDQFSVERPDGSNFTLKIRSTKLEDSAMYFCASSTGTTGTNEQYFGPGTRLTVT.

A few counts support this clone. The V and J genes are TRBV6-6 and TRBJ1-5; D is ambiguous. The V end was cut by 4 bases, the J end by 5 bases, with 6 bases between. This CDR3 contains 12 residues. Germline values: CDR1 MNHNY, CDR2 SVGAGI (reference sequence). CDR3 coding DNA: TGTGCCAGCAGTTCTCCTTATCAGCCCCAGCATTTT. Translation: CASSSPYQPQHF.

The rearrangement uses TRBV4-1 and TRBJ2-7; the match to TRBD2 covers 7 bases. The V gene's germline CDR1 is MGHRA and CDR2 YSYEKL. The CDR3 is 14 residues long. With 0 bases clipped from V and 6 bases from J, the junction kept 5 bases outside the gene matches. The CDR3 DNA sequence: TGCGCCAGCAGCCAAGATGGCGGGAGAGCCGAGCAGTACTTC. Translation gives CASSQDGGRAEQYF.

This chain connects TRBV9 to TRBJ1-1; a weak D match, TRBD1 (5 bases). This CDR3 comprises 15 residues. The V and J ends lost 4 bases and 4 bases respectively, with 17 bases between them. Germline V lookup: CDR1 SGDLS, CDR2 YYNGEE. The CDR3 bases are TGTGCCAGCAGCTCGGATTGGGGGGTTCTCACTGAAGCTTTCTTT. This encodes CASSSDWGVLTEAFF.

This clone was observed a handful of times. The chain employs TRBV11-2 and TRBJ1-2; maybe TRBD1 (5 bases). The CDR3 consists of 14 residues. CDR1 and CDR2 from the germline V gene are SGHAT and FQNNGV. V was cut by 1 base and J by 2 bases, with 8 bases left in between. DNA for the CDR3: TGTGCCAGCAGCTTAGTTCAGGGCAACTATGGCTACACCTTC. This encodes CASSLVQGNYGYTF.

V and J are TRBV6-1 and TRBJ1-4, with D maybe TRBD1 (5 bases). Germline CDR1 and CDR2: MNHNS and SASEGT. V lost 6 bases to trimming and J lost 3 bases, with 14 bases between them. The CDR3 has 15 residues. For the CDR3, the DNA is TGTGCCAGCAGAGGATTACAGGCAGCTAATGAAAAACTGTTTTTT. This translates into CASRGLQAANEKLFF.

The V call is TRBV5-4, the J call TRBJ2-5, with D perhaps matching TRBD1 (6 bases). V lost 3 bases and J 2 bases, leaving 11 bases between the germline ends. This CDR3 contains 14 residues. The germline V gene encodes CDR1 SGHNT and CDR2 YYREEE (reference sequence). CDR3 in DNA: TGTGCCAGCAGCTCCGGACAGATACAAGAGACCCAGTACTTC. The encoded protein is CASSSGQIQETQYF.

A few counts support this clone. The rearrangement joins TRBV11-2 to TRBJ1-1, with D unresolved. Trimming removed 4 bases at V and 2 bases at J, with 11 bases between. Germline V gene data show CDR1 as SGHAT and CDR2 as FQNNGV. The CDR3 covers 14 residues. CDR3 in amino acids: CASSWGWSNTEAFF. In DNA form, the CDR3 reads TGTGCCAGCAGCTGGGGTTGGAGTAACACTGAAGCTTTCTTT. The complete variable domain, with remaining parts taken from reference TRBV11-2 and TRBJ1-1, reads EAGVAQSPRYKIIEKRQSVAFWCNPISGHATLYWYQQILGQGPKLLIQFQNNGVVDDSQLPKDRFSAERLKGVDSTLKIQPAKLEDSAVYLCASSWGWSNTEAFFGQGTRLTVV.

The chain uses TRBV18 and TRBJ2-7, with 7 positions matching TRBD1. Germline loops: CDR1 KGHSH, CDR2 LQKENI. V lost 3 bases and J lost 4; bases outside the gene matches: 6. The CDR3 loop spans 14 amino acids. The CDR3 loop reads CASSPGTVFYEQYF. The CDR3 DNA reads TGTGCCAGCTCACCCGGGACAGTTTTTTACGAGCAGTACTTC.

V is TRBV27 and J is TRBJ1-2; D uncertain. V was cut by 5 bases and J by 5 bases, with 15 bases left in between. This CDR3 is 14 amino acids long. CDR1 is MNHEY and CDR2 is SMNVEV in the germline V gene (reference sequence). CDR3 sequence (DNA): TGTGCCAGCAGTCCCCTTGTGAGGAGGTATGGCTACACCTTC. Protein sequence: CASSPLVRRYGYTF.

Points on this clone: A far larger clone is one base from this, pointing to a likely read error. The V gene is TRBV7-9, the J gene TRBJ2-1, with D uncertain. The germline V gene encodes CDR1 SEHNR and CDR2 FQNEAQ (reference sequence). This CDR3 has 13 amino acids. The V end was cut by 6 bases, the J end by 7 bases, with 13 bases between. The CDR3 bases are TGTGCCAGCAGTCCCCGTAGGGTGAATGAGCAGTTCTTC. Amino acids: CASSPRRVNEQFF. Looking up the rest from reference TRBV7-9 and TRBJ2-1 gives the full variable domain: DTGVSQNPRHKITKRGQNVTFRCDPISEHNRLYWYRQTLGQGPEFLTYFQNEAQLEKSRLLSDRFSAERPKGSFSTLEIQRTEQGDSAMYLCASSPRRVNEQFFGPGTRLTVL.